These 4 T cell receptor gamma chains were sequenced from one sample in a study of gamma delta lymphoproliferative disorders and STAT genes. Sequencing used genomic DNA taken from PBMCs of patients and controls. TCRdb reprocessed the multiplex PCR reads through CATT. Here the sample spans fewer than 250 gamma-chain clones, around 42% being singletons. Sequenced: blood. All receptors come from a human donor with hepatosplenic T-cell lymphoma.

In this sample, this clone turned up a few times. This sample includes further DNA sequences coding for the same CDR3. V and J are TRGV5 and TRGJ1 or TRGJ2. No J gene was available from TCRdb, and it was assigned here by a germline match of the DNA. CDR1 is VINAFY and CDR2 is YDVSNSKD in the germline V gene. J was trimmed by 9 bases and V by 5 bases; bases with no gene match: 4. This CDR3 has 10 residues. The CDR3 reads CATWGPKKLF. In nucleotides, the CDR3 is TGTGCCACCTGGGGCCCTAAGAAACTCTTT.

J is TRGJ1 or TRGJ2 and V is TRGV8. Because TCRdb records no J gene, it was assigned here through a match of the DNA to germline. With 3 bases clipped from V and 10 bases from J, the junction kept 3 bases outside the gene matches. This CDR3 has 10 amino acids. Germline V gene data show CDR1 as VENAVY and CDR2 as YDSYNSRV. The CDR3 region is CATWDPKKLF. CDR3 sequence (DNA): TGTGCCACCTGGGATCCCAAGAAACTCTTT.

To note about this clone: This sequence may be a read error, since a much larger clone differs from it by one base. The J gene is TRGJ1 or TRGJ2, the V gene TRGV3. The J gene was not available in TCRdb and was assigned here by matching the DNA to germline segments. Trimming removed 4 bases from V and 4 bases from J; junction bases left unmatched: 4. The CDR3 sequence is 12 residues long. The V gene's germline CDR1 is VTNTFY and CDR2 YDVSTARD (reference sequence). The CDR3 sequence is CATWDKYYKKLF. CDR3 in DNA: TGTGCCACCTGGGATAAGTATTATAAGAAACTCTTT.

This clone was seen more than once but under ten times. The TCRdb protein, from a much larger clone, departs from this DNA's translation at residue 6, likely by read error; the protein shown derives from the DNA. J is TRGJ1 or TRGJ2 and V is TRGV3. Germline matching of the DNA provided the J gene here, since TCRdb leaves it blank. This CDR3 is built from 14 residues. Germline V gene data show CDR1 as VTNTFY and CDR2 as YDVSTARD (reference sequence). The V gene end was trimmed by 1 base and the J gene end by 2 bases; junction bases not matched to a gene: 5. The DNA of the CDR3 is TGTGCCACCTGGGACAGTTTGCATTATTATAAGAAACTCTTT. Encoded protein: CATWDSLHYYKKLF.